The source of this TCR beta chain is a study of OX40 agonist ivuxolimab in advanced cancers. Study-level information: Dose-escalation patients were diagnosed with hepatocellular carcinoma, melanoma, renal cell cancer or head and neck cancer. A partial response was reached by three patients: one with hepatocellular carcinoma and two with cutaneous melanoma. The dose-escalation cohort was roughly 84% male, with a mean age of about 58 years, ranging about 20 to 85.

Data came from immunoSEQ multiplex PCR; TCRdb stores just in-frame clones and leaves some out. The table records 25,000 to 35,000 clones, about 73% of them present only once. V lost 4 bases, J lost 1 base, and 9 bases stayed unmatched. This CDR3 has 16 amino acids. Germline CDR1 reads SGHRS; CDR2 reads YFSETQ. The sequences come from CD4+ or CD8+ T cells sorted from blood, collected in a trial of the OX40 agonist ivuxolimab. This chain connects TRBV5-1 to TRBJ2-7; 9 positions match TRBD1. The clonotype comes from an adult with an advanced solid tumor such as melanoma, head and neck, liver or kidney cancer. The CDR3 DNA is TGCGCCAGCAGCGCAACTAAAGGGACAGGGTCCTACGAGCAGTACTTC. Its protein product is CASSATKGTGSYEQYF.